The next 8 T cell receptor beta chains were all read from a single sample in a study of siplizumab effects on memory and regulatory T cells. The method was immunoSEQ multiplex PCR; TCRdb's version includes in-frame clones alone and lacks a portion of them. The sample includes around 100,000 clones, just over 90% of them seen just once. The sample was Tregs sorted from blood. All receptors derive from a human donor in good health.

CDR3 residues: CASSFGGGPAPYEQYF. CDR3 DNA sequence: TGTGCCAGCAGCTTCGGTGGAGGTCCTGCTCCTTACGAGCAGTACTTC. The chain joins TRBV5-4 to TRBJ2-7, with D possibly TRBD2 on 5 matching bases. The length of the CDR3 is 16 residues. V lost 2 bases and J lost 4, with 19 bases in between. Germline V lookup: CDR1 SGHNT, CDR2 YYREEE (reference sequence).

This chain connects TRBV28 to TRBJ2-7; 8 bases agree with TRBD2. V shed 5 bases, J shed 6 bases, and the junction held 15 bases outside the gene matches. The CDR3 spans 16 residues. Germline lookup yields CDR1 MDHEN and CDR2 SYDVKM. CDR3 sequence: CASSPVGEAGVVEQYF. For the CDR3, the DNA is TGTGCCAGCAGTCCCGTTGGGGAAGCGGGAGTGGTCGAGCAGTACTTC.

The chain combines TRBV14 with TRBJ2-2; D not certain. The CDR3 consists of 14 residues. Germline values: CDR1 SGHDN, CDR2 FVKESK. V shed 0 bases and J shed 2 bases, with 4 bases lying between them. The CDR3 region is CASSQEVNTGELFF. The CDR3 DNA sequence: TGTGCCAGCAGCCAAGAAGTCAACACCGGGGAGCTGTTTTTT.

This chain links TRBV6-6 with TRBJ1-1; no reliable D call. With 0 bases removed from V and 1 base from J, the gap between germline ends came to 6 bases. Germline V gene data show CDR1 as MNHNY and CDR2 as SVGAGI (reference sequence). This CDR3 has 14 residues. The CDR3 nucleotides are TGTGCCAGCAGTTACTCAAGACAGAACACTGAAGCTTTCTTT. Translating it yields CASSYSRQNTEAFF.

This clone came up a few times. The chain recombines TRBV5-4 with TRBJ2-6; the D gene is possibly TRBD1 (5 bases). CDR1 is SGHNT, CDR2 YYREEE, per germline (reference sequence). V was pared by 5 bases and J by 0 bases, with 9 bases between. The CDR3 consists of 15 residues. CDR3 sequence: CASSPTGSGANVLTF. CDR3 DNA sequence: TGTGCCAGCAGTCCAACAGGCTCTGGGGCCAACGTCCTGACTTTC.

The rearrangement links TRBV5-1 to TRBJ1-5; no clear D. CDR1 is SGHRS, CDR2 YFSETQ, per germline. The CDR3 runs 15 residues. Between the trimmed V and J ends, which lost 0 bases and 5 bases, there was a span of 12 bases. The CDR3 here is CASSLEGTRDQPQHF. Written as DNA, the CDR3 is TGCGCCAGCAGCTTGGAGGGTACGCGGGATCAGCCCCAGCATTTT. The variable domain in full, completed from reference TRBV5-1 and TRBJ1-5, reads KAGVTQTPRYLIKTRGQQVTLSCSPISGHRSVSWYQQTPGQGLQFLFEYFSETQRNKGNFPGRFSGRQFSNSRSEMNVSTLELGDSALYLCASSLEGTRDQPQHFGDGTRLSIL.

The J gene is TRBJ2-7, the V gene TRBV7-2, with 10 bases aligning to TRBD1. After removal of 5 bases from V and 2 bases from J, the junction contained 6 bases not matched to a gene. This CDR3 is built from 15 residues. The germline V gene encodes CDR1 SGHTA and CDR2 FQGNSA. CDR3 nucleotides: TGTGCCAGCAGCCCCGGGACAGGGGCCCCCTACGAGCAGTACTTC. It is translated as CASSPGTGAPYEQYF. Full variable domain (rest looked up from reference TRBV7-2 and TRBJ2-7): GAGVSQSPSNKVTEKGKDVELRCDPISGHTALYWYRQSLGQGLEFLIYFQGNSAPDKSGLPSDRFSAERTGGSVSTLTIQRTQQEDSAVYLCASSPGTGAPYEQYFGPGTRLTVT.

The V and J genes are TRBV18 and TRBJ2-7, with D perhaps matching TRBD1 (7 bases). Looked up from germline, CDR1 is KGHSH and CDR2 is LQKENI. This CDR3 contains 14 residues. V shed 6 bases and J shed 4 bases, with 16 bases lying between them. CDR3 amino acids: CASSLAGQLYEQYF. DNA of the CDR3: TGTGCCAGCTCGCTGGCGGGACAGCTATACGAGCAGTACTTC.